This TCR beta chain was sequenced during a study of technical replicates of blood from a handful of donors. Assay: immunoSEQ multiplex PCR; the TCRdb copy retains only in-frame clones and omits some. The repertoire holds 65,000 to 80,000 clones, approximately 98% seen once, with 0.2% to 0.25% in the top ten. Losses at the gene ends were 3 bases for V and 2 bases for J; bases not matched to a gene: 5. This CDR3 has 15 residues. CDR1 PRHDT and CDR2 FYEKMQ come from the germline V gene (reference sequence). Sequenced sample: T cells isolated from PBMCs. This clonotype was obtained from a human donor in good health. The chain couples TRBV13 to TRBJ1-2; 8 bases are shared with TRBD1. This CDR3 is CASSFLQGVNYGYTF. The CDR3 DNA sequence: TGTGCCAGCAGCTTTTTACAGGGGGTGAACTATGGCTACACCTTC.